Each of the 23 T cell receptor beta chains below was sequenced from the same sample in a study of T cells expressing NK-cell markers. TCRdb re-called the 5' RACE reads; every CDR3 protein appears as one record, without DNA. Its table records roughly 170,000 distinct CDR3 sequences. Sequenced: blood T cells: a sorted CD56 or NKG2C T cell subset, CD4+ or CD8+ T cells, or bulk PBMC T cells (not recorded which). The receptors here all came from a woman between 18 and 69 years old in good health.

The genes are TRBV7-3 and TRBJ1-2. This CDR3 has 14 amino acids. Looked up from germline, CDR1 is SGHTA and CDR2 is FQGTGA. The CDR3 region is CASSFGGANYGYTF. The full variable domain, its missing parts supplied by reference TRBV7-3 and TRBJ1-2, is GAGVSQTPSNKVTEKGKYVELRCDPISGHTALYWYRQSLGQGPEFLIYFQGTGAADDSGLPNDRFFAVRPEGSVSTLKIQRTERGDSAVYLCASSFGGANYGYTFGSGTRLTVV.

The CDR3 reads CASSLVGKDEQYF. The rearrangement links TRBV5-1 to TRBJ2-7. Germline V CDR1 and CDR2: SGHRS, YFSETQ. The CDR3 is made up of 13 amino acids. Full variable domain (outside the CDR3, taken from reference TRBV5-1 and TRBJ2-7): KAGVTQTPRYLIKTRGQQVTLSCSPISGHRSVSWYQQTPGQGLQFLFEYFSETQRNKGNFPGRFSGRQFSNSRSEMNVSTLELGDSALYLCASSLVGKDEQYFGPGTRLTVT.

The rearrangement links TRBV24-1 to TRBJ2-7; TCRdb outputs TRBD2, but without DNA this stays unchecked. Per germline, CDR1 KGHDR and CDR2 SFDVKD. The CDR3 covers 13 residues. The CDR3 sequence is CATSQAGYYEQYF.

The CDR3: CAISEAARLASDEQFF. The genes are TRBV10-3 and TRBJ2-1; TCRdb's D call of TRBD2 is untestable without DNA. The CDR3 is made up of 16 amino acids. In germline, CDR1 is ENHRY, CDR2 SYGVKD.

V gene TRBV9 combines with J gene TRBJ1-2. Germline V lookup: CDR1 SGDLS, CDR2 YYNGEE. CDR3 length: 16 residues. The CDR3 loop is CASSANSKGLNYGYTF.

This sequence joins TRBV24-1 and TRBJ2-5; absent DNA, TCRdb's TRBD1 call cannot be checked. The CDR3 spans 17 residues. Germline CDR1 is KGHDR and CDR2 is SFDVKD. This chain's CDR3 is CATSDWRTGLSKETQYF.

The V gene is TRBV11-2, the J gene TRBJ2-1; TCRdb selects TRBD2, and the lack of DNA leaves this call unchecked. The V gene's germline CDR1 is SGHAT and CDR2 FQNNGV. The CDR3 runs 15 residues. The chain's CDR3 is CASSPIAGAPGEQFF.

The chain combines TRBV10-3 with TRBJ1-3; TCRdb designates TRBD1, a call that cannot be tested without DNA. The CDR3 length is 17 residues. Germline V lookup: CDR1 ENHRY, CDR2 SYGVKD. CDR3 region: CAISESPGMSSGNTIYF.

V and J are TRBV7-2 and TRBJ2-5; as DNA is missing, the TRBD2 call by TCRdb cannot be tested. The V gene's germline CDR1 is SGHTA and CDR2 FQGNSA. The CDR3 has 15 residues. CDR3 sequence reads: CASSLGRLAQETQYF.

V is TRBV29-1 and J is TRBJ2-3. The CDR3 covers 12 residues. Germline V gives CDR1 SQVTM, CDR2 ANQGSEA. The CDR3 reads CSVAVSADTQYF.

The chain is built from TRBV6-1 and TRBJ2-3. Germline CDR1 reads MNHNS; CDR2 reads SASEGT. CDR3 length: 15 amino acids. This CDR3 reads CASTLTRSLRGTQYF.

The chain has TRBV7-6 and TRBJ2-3; TCRdb picks TRBD2, but there is no DNA to check that call. The CDR3 totals 14 residues. CDR1 and CDR2 (germline): SGHVS, FNYEAQ. The CDR3 loop reads CASSRTSGGDTQYF.

The chain carries TRBV6-1 and TRBJ2-1; the TRBD2 assignment by TCRdb is unverifiable without DNA. Germline V CDR1 and CDR2: MNHNS, SASEGT. This CDR3 has 13 amino acids. The CDR3 region is CARWGEGRDEQFF.

The chain is built from TRBV7-2 and TRBJ1-1. Germline V gene sequence: CDR1 SGHTA, CDR2 FQGNSA. CDR3 length: 13 residues. The CDR3 reads CASSPHLGTEAFF.

The V gene is TRBV5-7, the J gene TRBJ2-7; TCRdb calls TRBD1, which cannot be checked without DNA. TRBV5-7 is an open reading frame, and its role is uncertain. The CDR3 consists of 16 residues. This CDR3 reads CASSPSDSLSEGEQYF.

The V call is TRBV6-6, the J call TRBJ1-2; the D call from TCRdb, TRBD1, cannot be confirmed without DNA. Per the germline V gene, CDR1 is MNHNY and CDR2 is SVGAGI (reference sequence). This CDR3 contains 12 residues. The chain's CDR3 is CASSYAGVGYTF.

The V and J genes are TRBV20-1 and TRBJ2-5. From germline, CDR1 is DFQATT and CDR2 SNEGSKA (reference sequence). The CDR3 consists of 11 residues. The CDR3: CSAYLQETQYF.

The CDR3 here is CASSQGSGASTDTQYF. This chain links TRBV4-1 with TRBJ2-3; the D call of TRBD2 rests on TCRdb alone, since no DNA is present to check it. The CDR3 consists of 16 residues. Germline assignment: CDR1 MGHRA and CDR2 YSYEKL.

The V and J genes are TRBV20-1 and TRBJ1-1; TCRdb's assignment of TRBD1 cannot be checked, as there is no DNA. CDR1 is DFQATT, CDR2 SNEGSKA, per germline (reference sequence). This CDR3 comprises 14 residues. CDR3 residues: CSARETGGWTEAFF.

This sequence joins TRBV7-3 and TRBJ2-1; TCRdb names TRBD2, which stays unverified in the absence of DNA. The CDR3 sequence is 15 residues long. From germline, CDR1 is SGHTA and CDR2 FQGTGA. CDR3 loop: CASSPYGGTYNEQFF.

The gene calls are TRBV5-5 and TRBJ1-4. CDR3 length: 14 amino acids. Germline-derived CDR1 and CDR2 are SGHKS and YYEKEE (reference sequence). CDR3 protein: CASRSGLGNEKLFF.

This chain connects TRBV11-2 to TRBJ2-4; the D call from TCRdb, TRBD1, cannot be confirmed without DNA. Germline V lookup: CDR1 SGHAT, CDR2 FQNNGV. The CDR3 consists of 17 residues. This chain's CDR3 is CASSFYRGNLAKNIQYF.

The gene calls are TRBV15 and TRBJ2-7; TCRdb outputs TRBD2, but without DNA this stays unchecked. The CDR3 contains 17 residues. Looked up from germline, CDR1 is LNHNV and CDR2 is YYDKDF (reference sequence). The CDR3 is CATSRDPGLATDYEQYF.